The rows below give T cell receptor beta chains drawn from one sample of a study of blood T cell repertoires in COVID-19. The table came from immunoSEQ multiplex PCR; TCRdb's copy has only in-frame clones and leaves some out. The table lists 190,000 or so clones, roughly 87% of them singletons. Source material: PBMCs or T cells enriched from blood (not recorded which). The receptors come from a woman aged 25-40 years who had recovered from COVID-19. Each CDR3 is given with its conserved first and last residue. Fields, in order: V gene, J gene, CDR3 protein.

TRBV5-5,TRBJ2-2,CASSFSRGYVGELFF
TRBV28,TRBJ1-2,CASSLRRGLGYTF
TRBV24-1,TRBJ2-7,CATGTGGDYEQYF
TRBV9,TRBJ2-7,CASSGGTVHEQYF
TRBV5-5,TRBJ2-1,CASSPGQVYNEQFF
TRBV5-1,TRBJ2-1,CASSLFGGGYNEQFF
TRBV10-3,TRBJ2-5,CAISESPGTSGRTQYF
TRBV7-2,TRBJ2-3,CASSTGETDTQYF
TRBV19,TRBJ1-2,CASSWTGDKADGYTF
TRBV11-3,TRBJ1-5,CASRVDRQSNQPQHF
TRBV9,TRBJ2-2,CASSADSFTGELFF
TRBV5-1,TRBJ2-5,CASSSPPGPQETQYF
TRBV13,TRBJ2-5,CASSLGQGAETQYF
TRBV7-9,TRBJ2-1,CASSYALALSEQFF
TRBV18,TRBJ2-2,CASSPDRSMNTGELFF
TRBV21-1,TRBJ2-7,CASSTGVQGTASSYEQYF
TRBV6-5,TRBJ1-2,CASSLRGTVGYTF
TRBV19,TRBJ1-2,CASSIRAGVRDGYTF